The entry below describes one T cell receptor beta chain. This receptor's antigen is unknown. TRB amplification used about 0.25 ug of peripheral blood genomic DNA, 30,000 to 40,000 genome equivalents, per sample. To amplify TRB rearrangements, a touch-down multiplex PCR protocol was run with the TRB-A and TRB-B primer pools combined in a single tube. Two consecutive PCR reactions with Phusion HS II polymerase added Illumina adapters and sample indices to the amplicons. After gel purification with the NucleoSpin Gel and PCR Clean-up kit, the amplicons were quantified by Qubit and checked for quality on an Agilent 2100 Bioanalyzer. Libraries were sequenced on an Illumina MiSeq using 600-cycle, single-indexed, paired-end runs. The source study handled its data this way. Alignment and assembly of TRB reads were performed with MiXCR version 2.1.12 and the default MiXCR reference library. Each unique CDR3 nucleotide sequence defined a clone, and only productive sequences with at least two reads were analysed. Alpha-parameterized diversity profiles (alpha 0 to 5), including the Shannon (alpha 1) and Simpson (alpha 2) indices, were computed with an R script to assess repertoire diversity. The tcR package was used to compute combinatorial TRB VJ usage, which was then compared between cohorts by principal component analysis with ade4. GLIPH was used to cluster TCRbeta CDR3s in pairs of cohorts matched for age and read depth, and a Wilcoxon test was used to compare cluster frequencies. TCRdb reprocessed the raw reads; every CDR3 protein sequence is a single record, and DNA is not supplied. The V and J calls follow TCRdb's processing rather than the paper's. The sample's table covers around 12,000 distinct CDR3 sequences. The ten largest make up around 2.7% of the sample.

Taken from the germline V gene (reference sequence), the CDR1 and CDR2 loops are LNHNV and YYDKDF. The CDR3 covers 17 residues, taking in both the cysteine and the phenylalanine. A DNA sequence was not provided. The entry originates in a study of T cell clusters in autoimmune cytopenias (dated by TCRdb to about 2019). About the investigation overall: The median TRB sequencing depth was approximately 50,000 reads per sample, and the median number of distinct TRB clonotypes was roughly 2,200 per sample. Alongside healthy, CLL and autoimmune hepatitis controls, autoimmune cytopenia patients had their peripheral blood TRB and IGH repertoires sequenced at active disease and again during treatment follow-up. The study was designed to test whether a disease-specific immune repertoire signature usable as a blood-based biomarker is carried by autoimmune cytopenia patients.

Overall study outcomes, separate from this receptor: The T cell clusters were only ever defined in silico, so experimental validation of their functional role was still needed. In the comparison of secondary cytopenia with CLL, the cluster-lack signature was not observed, apparently because the dominant lymphoma-associated repertoire masked the signature. The TRB repertoire shifts, including less even repertoires in secondary cytopenia and CLL, mostly reflected lymphoma bias and not autoimmunity. Almost three-fold more exclusive TRB clusters were observed in healthy donors than in active autoimmune hepatitis patients, consistent with an autoimmunity-wide signature. GLIPH suggested that primary autoimmune cytopenia patients lacked physiological T cell clusters: roughly 50 clusters were exclusive to healthy donors versus fewer than 20 exclusive to patients.

The rearranged segments are TRBV15 and TRBJ2-1. This TCR came from a human donor with an autoimmune cytopenia or autoimmune hepatitis (not recorded which). The sequenced sample consisted of peripheral blood. The CDR3 sequence is CATSSSASGRFYNEQFF. This CDR3, with the reference TRBV15 and TRBJ2-1 proteins standing in past its ends, gives the full variable domain DAMVIQNPRYQVTQFGKPVTLSCSQTLNHNVMYWYQQKSSQAPKLLFHYYDKDFNNEADTPDNFQSRRPNTSFCFLDIRSPGLGDTAMYLCATSSSASGRFYNEQFFGPGTRLTVL.